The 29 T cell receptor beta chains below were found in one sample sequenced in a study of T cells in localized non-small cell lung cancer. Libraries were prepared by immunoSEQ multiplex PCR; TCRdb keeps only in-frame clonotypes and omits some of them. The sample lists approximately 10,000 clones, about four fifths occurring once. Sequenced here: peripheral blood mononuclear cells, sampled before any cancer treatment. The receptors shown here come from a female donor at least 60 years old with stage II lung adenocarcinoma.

The CDR3 sequence: CATSPTTAGGIGYTF. CDR3 nucleotides: TGTGCCACCAGTCCCACCACGGCAGGGGGGATTGGCTACACCTTC. J is TRBJ1-2 and V is TRBV19; TRBD1 aligns across 7 bases. The J segment lost 7 bases and the V segment lost 10 bases, leaving 18 bases of the junction unmatched. The CDR3 has 15 amino acids. Germline V gene lookup returns CDR1 LNHDA and CDR2 SQIVND (reference sequence). Based on the CDR3 plus reference TRBV19 and TRBJ1-2, the full variable domain is DGGITQSPKYLFRKEGQNVTLSCEQNLNHDAMYWYRQDPGQGLRLIYYSQIVNDFQKGDIAEGYSVSREKKESFPLTVTSAQKNPTAFYLCATSPTTAGGIGYTFGSGTRLTVV.

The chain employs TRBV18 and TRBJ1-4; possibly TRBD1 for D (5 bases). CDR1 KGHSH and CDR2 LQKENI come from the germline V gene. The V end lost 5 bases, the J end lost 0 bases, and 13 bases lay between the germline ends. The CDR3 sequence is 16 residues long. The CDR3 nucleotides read TGTGCCAGCTCATTTGCAAGGACAACAACTAATGAAAAACTGTTTTTT. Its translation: CASSFARTTTNEKLFF.

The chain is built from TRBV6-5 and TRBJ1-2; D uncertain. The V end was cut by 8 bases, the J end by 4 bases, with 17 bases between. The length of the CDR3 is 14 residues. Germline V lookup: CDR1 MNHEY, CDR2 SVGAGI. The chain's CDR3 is CASRPPQSIYGYTF. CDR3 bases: TGTGCCAGCCGACCGCCACAGTCCATCTATGGCTACACCTTC.

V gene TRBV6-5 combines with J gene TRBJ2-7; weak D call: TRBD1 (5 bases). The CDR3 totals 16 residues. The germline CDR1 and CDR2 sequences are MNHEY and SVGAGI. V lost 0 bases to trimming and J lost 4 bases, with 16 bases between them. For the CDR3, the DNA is TGTGCCAGCAGTTACTCTTCAGGGAACGAGAATTACGAGCAGTACTTC. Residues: CASSYSSGNENYEQYF.

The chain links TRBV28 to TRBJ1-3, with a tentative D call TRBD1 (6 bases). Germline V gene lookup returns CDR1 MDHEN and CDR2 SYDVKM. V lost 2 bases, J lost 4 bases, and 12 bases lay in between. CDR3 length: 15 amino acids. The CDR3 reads CASSLANRAGNTIYF. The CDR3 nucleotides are TGTGCCAGCAGTTTAGCCAACAGGGCCGGAAACACCATATATTTT.

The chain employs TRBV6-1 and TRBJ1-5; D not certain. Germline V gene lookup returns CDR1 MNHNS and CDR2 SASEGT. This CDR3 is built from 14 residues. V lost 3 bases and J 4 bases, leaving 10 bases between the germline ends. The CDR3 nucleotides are TGTGCCAGCAGTGAGGTACAGTTTAATCAGCCCCAGCATTTT. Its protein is CASSEVQFNQPQHF.

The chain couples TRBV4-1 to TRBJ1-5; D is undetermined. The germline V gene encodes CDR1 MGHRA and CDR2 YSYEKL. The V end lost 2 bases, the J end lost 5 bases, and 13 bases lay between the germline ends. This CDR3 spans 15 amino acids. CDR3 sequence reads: CASSQPGRRDQPQHF. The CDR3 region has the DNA TGCGCCAGCAGCCAACCGGGGAGGAGGGATCAGCCCCAGCATTTT.

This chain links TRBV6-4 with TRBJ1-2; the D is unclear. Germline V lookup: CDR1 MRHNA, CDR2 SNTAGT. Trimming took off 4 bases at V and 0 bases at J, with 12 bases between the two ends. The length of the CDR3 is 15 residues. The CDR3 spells CASSVSAGANYGYTF. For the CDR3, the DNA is TGTGCCAGCAGTGTGTCGGCAGGAGCTAACTATGGCTACACCTTC.

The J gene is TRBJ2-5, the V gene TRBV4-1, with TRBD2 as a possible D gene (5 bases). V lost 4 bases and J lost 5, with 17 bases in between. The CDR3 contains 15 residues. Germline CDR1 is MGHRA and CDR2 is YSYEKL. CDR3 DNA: TGCGCCAGCAGCCCGGGATTATTACAGCGGGAGACCCAGTACTTC. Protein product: CASSPGLLQRETQYF.

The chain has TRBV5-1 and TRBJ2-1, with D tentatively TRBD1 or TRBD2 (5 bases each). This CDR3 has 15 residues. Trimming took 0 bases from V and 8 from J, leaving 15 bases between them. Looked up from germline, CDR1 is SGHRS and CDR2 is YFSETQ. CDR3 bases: TGCGCCAGCAGCTTGGTTTTAGCGCTGGGGGATGAGCAGTTCTTC. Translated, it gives CASSLVLALGDEQFF. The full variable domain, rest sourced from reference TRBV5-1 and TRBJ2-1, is KAGVTQTPRYLIKTRGQQVTLSCSPISGHRSVSWYQQTPGQGLQFLFEYFSETQRNKGNFPGRFSGRQFSNSRSEMNVSTLELGDSALYLCASSLVLALGDEQFFGPGTRLTVL.

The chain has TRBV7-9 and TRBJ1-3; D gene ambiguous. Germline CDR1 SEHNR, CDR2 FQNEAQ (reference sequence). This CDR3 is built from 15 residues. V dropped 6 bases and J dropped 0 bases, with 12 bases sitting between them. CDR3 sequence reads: CASRPVTGSGNTIYF. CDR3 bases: TGTGCCAGCAGACCGGTCACCGGCTCTGGAAACACCATATATTTT.

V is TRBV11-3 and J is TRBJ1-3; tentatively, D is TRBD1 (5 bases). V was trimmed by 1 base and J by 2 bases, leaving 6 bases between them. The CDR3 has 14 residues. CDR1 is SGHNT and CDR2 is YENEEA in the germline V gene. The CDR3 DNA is TGTGCCAGCAGCTTAGGGGGCCCTGGAAACACCATATATTTT. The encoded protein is CASSLGGPGNTIYF.

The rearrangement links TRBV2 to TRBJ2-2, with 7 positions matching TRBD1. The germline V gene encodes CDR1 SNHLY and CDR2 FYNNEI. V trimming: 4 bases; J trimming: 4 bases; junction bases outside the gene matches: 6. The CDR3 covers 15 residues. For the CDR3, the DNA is TGTGCCAGCAGTGCGGTCAGGGGGATCACCGGGGAGCTGTTTTTT. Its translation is CASSAVRGITGELFF.

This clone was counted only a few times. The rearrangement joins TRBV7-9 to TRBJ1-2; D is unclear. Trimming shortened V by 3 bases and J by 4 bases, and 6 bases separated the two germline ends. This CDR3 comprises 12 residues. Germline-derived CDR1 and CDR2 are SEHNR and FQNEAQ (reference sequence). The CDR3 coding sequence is TGTGCCAGCAGCTTGGAAGTCTATGGCTACACCTTC. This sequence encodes CASSLEVYGYTF.

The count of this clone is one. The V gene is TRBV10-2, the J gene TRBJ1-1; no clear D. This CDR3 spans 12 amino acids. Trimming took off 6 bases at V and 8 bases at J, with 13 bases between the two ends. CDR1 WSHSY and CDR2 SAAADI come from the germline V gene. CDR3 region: CASSQASFEAFF. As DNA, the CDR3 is TGCGCCAGCAGCCAAGCCAGTTTCGAAGCTTTCTTT.

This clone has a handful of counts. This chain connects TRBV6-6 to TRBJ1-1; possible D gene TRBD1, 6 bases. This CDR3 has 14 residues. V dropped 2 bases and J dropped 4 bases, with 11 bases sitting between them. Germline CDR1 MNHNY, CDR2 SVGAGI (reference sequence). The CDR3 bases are TGTGCCAGCAGTTACCCCGGGGGCGTCACTGAAGCTTTCTTT. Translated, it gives CASSYPGGVTEAFF.

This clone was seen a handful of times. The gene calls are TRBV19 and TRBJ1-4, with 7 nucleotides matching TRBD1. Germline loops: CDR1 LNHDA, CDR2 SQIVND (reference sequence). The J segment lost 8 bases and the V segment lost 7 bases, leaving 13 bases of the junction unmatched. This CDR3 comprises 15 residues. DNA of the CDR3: TGTGCCAGTAATCTCGTCCGGGACAGTGGGGAAAAACTGTTTTTT. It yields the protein CASNLVRDSGEKLFF.

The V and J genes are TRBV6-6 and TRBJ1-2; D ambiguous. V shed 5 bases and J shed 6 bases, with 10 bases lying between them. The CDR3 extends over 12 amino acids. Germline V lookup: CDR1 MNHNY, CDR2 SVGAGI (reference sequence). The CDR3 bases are TGTGCCAGCAGTGGGTATGAGAATGGCTACACCTTC. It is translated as CASSGYENGYTF.

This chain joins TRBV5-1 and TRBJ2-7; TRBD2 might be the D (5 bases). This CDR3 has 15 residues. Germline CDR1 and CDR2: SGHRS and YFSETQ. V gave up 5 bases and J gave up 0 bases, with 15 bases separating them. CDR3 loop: CASSSGRAASYEQYF. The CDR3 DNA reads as TGCGCCAGCAGTTCTGGTCGAGCGGCCTCCTACGAGCAGTACTTC.

This chain's CDR3 is CASRGYEKLFF. CDR3 nucleotides: TGTGCCAGCAGGGGTTATGAAAAACTGTTTTTT. The chain has TRBV7-6 and TRBJ1-4; D is unresolved. With 6 bases removed from V and 6 bases from J, the gap between germline ends came to 5 bases. This CDR3 is 11 amino acids long. Per germline, CDR1 SGHVS and CDR2 FNYEAQ.

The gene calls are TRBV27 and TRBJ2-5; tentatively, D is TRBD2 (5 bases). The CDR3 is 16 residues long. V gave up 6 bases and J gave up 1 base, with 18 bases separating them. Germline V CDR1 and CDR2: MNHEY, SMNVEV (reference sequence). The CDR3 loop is CASSRAHTSPQETQYF. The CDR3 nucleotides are TGTGCCAGCAGCCGAGCCCATACTAGTCCCCAAGAGACCCAGTACTTC.

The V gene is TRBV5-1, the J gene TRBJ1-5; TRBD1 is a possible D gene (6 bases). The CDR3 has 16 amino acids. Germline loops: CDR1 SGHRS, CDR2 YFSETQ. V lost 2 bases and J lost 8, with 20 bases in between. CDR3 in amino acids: CASSLRGLGAEEPQHF. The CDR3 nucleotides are TGCGCCAGCAGCTTAAGAGGTTTGGGGGCCGAGGAGCCCCAGCATTTT.

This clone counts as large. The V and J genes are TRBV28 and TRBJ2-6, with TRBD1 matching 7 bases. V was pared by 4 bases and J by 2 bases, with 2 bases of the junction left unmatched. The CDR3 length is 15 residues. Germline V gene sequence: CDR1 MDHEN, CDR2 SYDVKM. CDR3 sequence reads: CASSSQGTGANVLTF. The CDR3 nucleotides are TGTGCCAGCAGTTCACAGGGGACTGGGGCCAACGTCCTGACTTTC.

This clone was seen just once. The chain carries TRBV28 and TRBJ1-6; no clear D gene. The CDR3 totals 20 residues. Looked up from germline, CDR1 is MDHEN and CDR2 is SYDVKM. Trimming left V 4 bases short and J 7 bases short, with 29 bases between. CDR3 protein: CASSSSPPLGYPHRNSPLHF. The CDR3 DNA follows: TGTGCCAGCAGTTCCTCTCCTCCATTGGGGTATCCCCATAGGAATTCACCCCTCCACTTT. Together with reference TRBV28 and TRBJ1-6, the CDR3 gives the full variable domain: DVKVTQSSRYLVKRTGEKVFLECVQDMDHENMFWYRQDPGLGLRLIYFSYDVKMKEKGDIPEGYSVSREKKERFSLILESASTNQTSMYLCASSSSPPLGYPHRNSPLHFGNGTRLTVT.

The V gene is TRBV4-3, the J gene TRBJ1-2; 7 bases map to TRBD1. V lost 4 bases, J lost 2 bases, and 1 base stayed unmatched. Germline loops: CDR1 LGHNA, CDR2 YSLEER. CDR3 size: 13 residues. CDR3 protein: CASSLGQNYGYTF. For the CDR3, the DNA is TGCGCCAGCAGCCTGGGACAGAACTATGGCTACACCTTC.

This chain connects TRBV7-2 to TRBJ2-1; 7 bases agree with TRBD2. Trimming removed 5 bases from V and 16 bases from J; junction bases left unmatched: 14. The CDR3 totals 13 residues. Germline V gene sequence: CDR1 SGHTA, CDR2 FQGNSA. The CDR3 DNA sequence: TGTGCCAGCAGCCCCCGTCTCGTGGGAGGGTGTTTCTTC. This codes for CASSPRLVGGCFF.

In DNA, the CDR3 is TGTGCCAGCAGCCCCTTTTTCACCGGGGAGCTGTTTTTT. Translated, it gives CASSPFFTGELFF. The rearrangement uses TRBV4-2 and TRBJ2-2, with D unresolved. Germline values: CDR1 LGHNA, CDR2 YNFKEQ. V was shortened by 4 bases and J by 4 bases, with 7 bases between the two germline ends. This CDR3 has 13 amino acids.

The CDR3 region is CASSVEGSGNQPQHF. Here the CDR3 DNA reads TGCGCCAGCAGCGTGGAAGGGAGCGGCAATCAGCCCCAGCATTTT. This chain joins TRBV5-1 and TRBJ1-5, with unresolved D. V was trimmed by 4 bases and J by 2 bases, leaving 13 bases between them. CDR3 length equals 15 residues. The germline gives CDR1 SGHRS, CDR2 YFSETQ.

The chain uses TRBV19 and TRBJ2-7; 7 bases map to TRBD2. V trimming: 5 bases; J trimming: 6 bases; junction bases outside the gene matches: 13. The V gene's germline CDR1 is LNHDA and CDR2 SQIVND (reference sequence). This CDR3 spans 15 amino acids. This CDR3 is CASSPWTRSPGEQYF. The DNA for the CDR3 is TGTGCCAGTAGTCCTTGGACTAGATCCCCCGGCGAGCAGTACTTC.